Described below is a single T cell receptor (beta chain) sequence and its context. The data are from a study of blood T cell repertoires in COVID-19. As originally analysed: Amplification of reference gene primers was used by the study to estimate nucleated cell counts. Clones were sequenced by immunoSEQ multiplex PCR, and TCRdb holds only the in-frame ones, with some missing. Clone size and the V and J calls come from that table; the DNA yielded D and trimming. The table records some 260,000 clones, around 90% of them present only once. Material for sequencing was peripheral blood. The sequence derives from a woman aged 25-40 years with acute or convalescent COVID-19.

CDR3 sequence (DNA): TGTGCCAGCAGCACGGCCGGGACAGGGGGCTATGGCTACACCTTC. Its protein is CASSTAGTGGYGYTF. The chain is built from TRBV5-6 and TRBJ1-2; the match to TRBD1 covers 11 bases. V was pared by 4 bases and J by 4 bases, with 6 bases of the junction left unmatched. The V gene's germline CDR1 is SGHDT and CDR2 YYEEEE. The CDR3 contains 15 residues.